Following are 11 T cell receptor beta chains from one sample sequenced in a study of kidney transplant recipient with SARS-CoV-2 infection. TCRdb re-called the reads with MiXCR, one entry per CDR3 protein. This sample has 200,000 to 300,000 distinct CDR3 sequences, with 25% to 30% found just once. Material: a blood sample, obtained at baseline and on day 111 from a kidney transplant recipient. The source is a young adult male patient who had COVID-19 and was a kidney transplant recipient. Some T cells may trace back to the graft donor.

This clonotype was counted at least ten times. The V call is TRBV7-3, the J call TRBJ2-5; D uncertain. The CDR3 extends over 13 amino acids. CDR1 and CDR2 (germline): SGHTA, FQGTGA. V was trimmed by 5 bases and J by 1 base, leaving 8 bases between them. The CDR3 spells CASSVLPQETQYF. The CDR3 region has the DNA TGTGCCAGCAGCGTCCTCCCCCAAGAGACCCAGTACTTC.

The sample holds a few counts of this clonotype. V gene TRBV7-9 combines with J gene TRBJ2-3, with D tentatively TRBD1 or TRBD2 (5 bases each). Germline CDR1 is SEHNR and CDR2 is FQNEAQ (reference sequence). Trimming shortened V by 5 bases and J by 5 bases, and 14 bases separated the two germline ends. The CDR3 runs 14 residues. This CDR3 reads CASSLSRERDTQYF. CDR3 coding DNA: TGTGCCAGCAGCCTAAGCAGGGAGAGAGATACGCAGTATTTT. The whole variable domain, filled in from reference TRBV7-9 and TRBJ2-3, reads DTGVSQNPRHKITKRGQNVTFRCDPISEHNRLYWYRQTLGQGPEFLTYFQNEAQLEKSRLLSDRFSAERPKGSFSTLEIQRTEQGDSAMYLCASSLSRERDTQYFGPGTRLTVL.

This clonotype was recorded many times. This sequence joins TRBV18 and TRBJ1-3; D gene ambiguous. With 3 bases removed from V and 0 bases from J, the gap between germline ends came to 6 bases. Germline CDR1 and CDR2: KGHSH and LQKENI. This CDR3 comprises 14 residues. The DNA for the CDR3 is TGTGCCAGCTCACCGATAGACTCTGGAAACACCATATATTTT. This gives the protein CASSPIDSGNTIYF.

This clonotype was picked up many times. The V gene is TRBV12-3 or TRBV12-4, the J gene TRBJ1-5; D gene ambiguous. V was clipped by 4 bases and J by 4 bases, with 8 bases between them. CDR3 length equals 13 residues. The CDR3 region is CASSSSRNQPQHF. The CDR3, as DNA: TGTGCCAGCAGTTCCTCCCGTAATCAGCCCCAGCATTTT.

Regarding this clonotype: This may stem from a read error, because a much larger clone lies one nucleotide away. The CDR3 does not end in the conserved phenylalanine or tryptophan, so this is likely a read error. The gene calls are TRBV2 and TRBJ2-7; D could derive from TRBD1 or TRBD2 (5 bases each). V was trimmed by 8 bases and J by 1 base, leaving 12 bases between them. Germline V gene data show CDR1 as SNHLY and CDR2 as FYNNEI. CDR3 length: 13 residues. For the CDR3, the DNA is TGTGCCAGCCAGGGACGGGAATCCTACGAGCAGTACTCC. Translating it yields CASQGRESYEQYS.

The chain is built from TRBV24-1 and TRBJ2-5, with D possibly TRBD1 on 6 matching bases. CDR1 and CDR2 from the germline V gene are KGHDR and SFDVKD. Trimming removed 2 bases at V and 4 bases at J, with 16 bases between. The CDR3 is made up of 16 amino acids. The CDR3 is CATSDSSQGRGETQYF. In DNA, the CDR3 is TGTGCCACCAGTGATTCCTCACAGGGTAGAGGAGAGACCCAGTACTTC.

With respect to this clonotype: A read error may be the cause here, since a much bigger clone is one base away. This chain connects TRBV30 to TRBJ1-1, with D possibly being TRBD1 (5 bases). The CDR3 consists of 13 residues. Trimming removed 5 bases from V and 1 base from J, with 11 bases in between. Germline values: CDR1 GTSNPN, CDR2 SVGIG (reference sequence). The CDR3, as DNA: TGTGCCTGGCAGAGACAGTCGAACACTGAAGCTTTCTTT. Its protein is CAWQRQSNTEAFF.

This clonotype was seen more than once but under ten times. Possible read error: a much larger clone is one base away. The chain joins TRBV6-5 to TRBJ2-7; D perhaps matches TRBD2 (6 bases). CDR1 MNHEY and CDR2 SVGAGI come from the germline V gene. The CDR3 sequence is 12 residues long. CDR3 region: CASSQGRYGQYF. The DNA for the CDR3 is TGTGCCAGCAGCCAAGGGAGGTACGGGCAGTACTTC.

This clonotype was seen many times. The J gene is TRBJ2-2, the V gene TRBV3-1; the D is unclear. The CDR3 has 18 amino acids. Trimming left V 2 bases short and J 5 bases short, with 21 bases between. Per the germline V gene, CDR1 is LGHDT and CDR2 is YNNKEL (reference sequence). The CDR3 DNA follows: TGTGCCAGCAGCCAACAAAGTCCCATTTCAGGCTTGACCGGGGAGCTGTTTTTT. The encoded protein is CASSQQSPISGLTGELFF.

Concerning this clonotype: A much larger clone is a single base away; this may be a read error. This rearrangement joins TRBV6-5 to TRBJ2-4; D is unresolved. The end of the DNA fits TRBJ1-2 better, so the J call may be wrong. CDR3 length equals 17 residues. Germline assignment: CDR1 MNHEY and CDR2 SVGAGI. CDR3 sequence: CANSAYTSMRKTYGYTF. CDR3 nucleotides: TGTGCCAACAGTGCCTATACCTCTATGCGAAAGACCTATGGCTACACCTTC.

This clonotype was detected ten times or more. The chain couples TRBV28 to TRBJ2-7; D possibly corresponds to TRBD1 (6 bases). V was pared by 10 bases and J by 9 bases, with 16 bases between. The CDR3 runs to 11 residues. Germline CDR1 reads MDHEN; CDR2 reads SYDVKM. CDR3 in DNA: TGTGCCACCACCAAACAGGGTTTGCAGTACTTC. Translated, it gives CATTKQGLQYF.